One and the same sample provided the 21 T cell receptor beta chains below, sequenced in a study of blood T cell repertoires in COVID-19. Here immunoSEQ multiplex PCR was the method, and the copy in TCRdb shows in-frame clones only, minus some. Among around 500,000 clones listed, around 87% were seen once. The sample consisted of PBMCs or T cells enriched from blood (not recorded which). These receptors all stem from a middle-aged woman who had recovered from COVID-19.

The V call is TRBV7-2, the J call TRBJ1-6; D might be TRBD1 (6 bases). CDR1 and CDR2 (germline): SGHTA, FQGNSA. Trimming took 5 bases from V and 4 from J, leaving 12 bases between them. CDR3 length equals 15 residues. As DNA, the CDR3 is TGTGCCAGCAGCCCGGGACACTCGTATAATTCACCCCTCCACTTT. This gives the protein CASSPGHSYNSPLHF.

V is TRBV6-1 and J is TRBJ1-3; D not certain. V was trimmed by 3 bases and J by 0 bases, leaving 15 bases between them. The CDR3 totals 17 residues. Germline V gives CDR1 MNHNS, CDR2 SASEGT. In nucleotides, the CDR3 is TGTGCCAGCAGTGATGGTATCAGCGTTTTCTCTGGAAACACCATATATTTT. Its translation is CASSDGISVFSGNTIYF.

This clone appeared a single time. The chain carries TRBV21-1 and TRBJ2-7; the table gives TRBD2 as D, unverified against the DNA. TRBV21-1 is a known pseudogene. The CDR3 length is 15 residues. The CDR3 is CASSKPRAQTHEQYF. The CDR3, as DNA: TGTGCCAGCAGCAAACCCCGTGCGCAAACCCACGAGCAGTACTTC.

CDR3 DNA sequence: TGTGCCAGCAGCCATCCCCTTAGCGGGGTCACAGATACGCAGTATTTT. It encodes CASSHPLSGVTDTQYF. The chain employs TRBV3-1 (or the pseudogene TRBV3-2) and TRBJ2-3; 8 positions agree with TRBD2. The trim removed 3 bases at V and 2 bases at J, leaving 7 bases unmatched. Germline V lookup: CDR1 LGHDT, CDR2 YNNKEL (reference sequence). There are 16 residues in the CDR3.

Written as DNA, the CDR3 is TGTGCCAGCAGCGGGACAGGCAGAGCCCATGGCTACACCTTC. It specifies CASSGTGRAHGYTF. The chain is built from TRBV6-5 and TRBJ1-2; 8 bases map to TRBD1. The CDR3 is 14 residues long. The V and J ends lost 6 bases and 6 bases, in that order; junction bases with no gene match: 9. Per germline, CDR1 MNHEY and CDR2 SVGAGI.

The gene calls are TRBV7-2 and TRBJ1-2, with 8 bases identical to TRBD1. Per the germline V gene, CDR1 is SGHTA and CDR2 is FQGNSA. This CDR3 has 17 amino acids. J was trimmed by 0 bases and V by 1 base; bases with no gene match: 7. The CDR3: CASSLGAAGGANYGYTF. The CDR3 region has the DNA TGTGCCAGCAGCTTAGGTGCGGCAGGGGGCGCTAACTATGGCTACACCTTC. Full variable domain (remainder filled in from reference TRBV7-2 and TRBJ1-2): GAGVSQSPSNKVTEKGKDVELRCDPISGHTALYWYRQSLGQGLEFLIYFQGNSAPDKSGLPSDRFSAERTGGSVSTLTIQRTQQEDSAVYLCASSLGAAGGANYGYTFGSGTRLTVV.

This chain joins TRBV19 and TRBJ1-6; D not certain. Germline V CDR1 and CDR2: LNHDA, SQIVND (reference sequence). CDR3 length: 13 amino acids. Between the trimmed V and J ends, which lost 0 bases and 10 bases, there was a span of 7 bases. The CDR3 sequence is CASSIDPKSPLHF. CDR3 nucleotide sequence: TGTGCCAGTAGTATAGACCCAAAATCACCCCTCCACTTT. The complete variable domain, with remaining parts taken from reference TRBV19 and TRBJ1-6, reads DGGITQSPKYLFRKEGQNVTLSCEQNLNHDAMYWYRQDPGQGLRLIYYSQIVNDFQKGDIAEGYSVSREKKESFPLTVTSAQKNPTAFYLCASSIDPKSPLHFGNGTRLTVT.

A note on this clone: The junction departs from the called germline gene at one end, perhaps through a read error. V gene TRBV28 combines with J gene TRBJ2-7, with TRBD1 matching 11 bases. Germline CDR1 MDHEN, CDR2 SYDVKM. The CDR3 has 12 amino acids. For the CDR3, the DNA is TGTGCCAGCAGTTTATTGGGACAGGGGGAAGTCTTC. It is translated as CASSLLGQGEVF.

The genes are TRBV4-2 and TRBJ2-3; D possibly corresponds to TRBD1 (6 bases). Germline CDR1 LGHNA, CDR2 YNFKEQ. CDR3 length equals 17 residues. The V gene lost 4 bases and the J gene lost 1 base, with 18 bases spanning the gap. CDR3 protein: CASSLSYRVDGTDTQYF. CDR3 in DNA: TGTGCCAGCAGCCTTTCGTACAGGGTGGACGGCACAGATACGCAGTATTTT.

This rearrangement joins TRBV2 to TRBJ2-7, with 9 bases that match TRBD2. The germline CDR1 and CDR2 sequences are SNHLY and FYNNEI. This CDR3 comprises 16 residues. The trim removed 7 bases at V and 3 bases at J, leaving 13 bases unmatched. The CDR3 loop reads CASIPLGGRAGYEQYF. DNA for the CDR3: TGTGCCAGCATCCCCCTTGGCGGGAGGGCCGGCTACGAGCAGTACTTC.

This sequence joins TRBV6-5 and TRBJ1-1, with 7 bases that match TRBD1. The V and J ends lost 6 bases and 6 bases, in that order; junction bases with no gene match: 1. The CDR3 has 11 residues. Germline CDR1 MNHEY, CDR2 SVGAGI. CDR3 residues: CASRGTAEAFF. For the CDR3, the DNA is TGTGCCAGCAGGGGGACAGCTGAAGCTTTCTTT.

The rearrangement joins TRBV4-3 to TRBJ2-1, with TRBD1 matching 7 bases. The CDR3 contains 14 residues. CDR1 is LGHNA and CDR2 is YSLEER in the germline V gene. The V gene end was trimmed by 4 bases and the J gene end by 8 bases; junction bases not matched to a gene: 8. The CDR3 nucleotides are TGCGCCAGCAGCCCTGGGACAGTTATGTATGAGCAGTTCTTC. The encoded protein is CASSPGTVMYEQFF.

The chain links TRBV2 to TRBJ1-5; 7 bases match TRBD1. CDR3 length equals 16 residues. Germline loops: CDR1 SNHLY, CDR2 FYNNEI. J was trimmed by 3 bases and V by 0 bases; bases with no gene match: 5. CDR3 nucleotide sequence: TGTGCCAGCAGTGAAGCTCCGACAGGGATCAATCAGCCCCAGCATTTT. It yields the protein CASSEAPTGINQPQHF.

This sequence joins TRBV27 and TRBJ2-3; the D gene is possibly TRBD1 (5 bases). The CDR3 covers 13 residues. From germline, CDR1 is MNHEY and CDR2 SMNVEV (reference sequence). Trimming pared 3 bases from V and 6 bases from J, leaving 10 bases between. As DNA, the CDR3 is TGTGCCAGCAGTTTCCGACAGACGGATACGCAGTATTTT. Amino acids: CASSFRQTDTQYF.

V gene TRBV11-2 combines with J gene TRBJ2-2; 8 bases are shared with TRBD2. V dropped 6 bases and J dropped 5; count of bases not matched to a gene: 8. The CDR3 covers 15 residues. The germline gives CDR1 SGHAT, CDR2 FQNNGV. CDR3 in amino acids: CASSYGAGGTGELFF. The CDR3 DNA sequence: TGTGCCAGCAGTTATGGGGCGGGAGGAACCGGGGAGCTGTTTTTT. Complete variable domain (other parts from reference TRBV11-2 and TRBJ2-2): EAGVAQSPRYKIIEKRQSVAFWCNPISGHATLYWYQQILGQGPKLLIQFQNNGVVDDSQLPKDRFSAERLKGVDSTLKIQPAKLEDSAVYLCASSYGAGGTGELFFGEGSRLTVL.

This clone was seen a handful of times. Here the CDR3 reads CASSLWGQGNTGELFF. Here the CDR3 DNA reads TGTGCCAGCAGTTTATGGGGACAGGGGAACACCGGGGAGCTGTTTTTT. The chain carries TRBV27 and TRBJ2-2; 9 bases are shared with TRBD1. The germline CDR1 and CDR2 sequences are MNHEY and SMNVEV (reference sequence). This CDR3 has 16 residues. V lost 1 base to trimming and J lost 1 base; unmatched junction nucleotides: 1.

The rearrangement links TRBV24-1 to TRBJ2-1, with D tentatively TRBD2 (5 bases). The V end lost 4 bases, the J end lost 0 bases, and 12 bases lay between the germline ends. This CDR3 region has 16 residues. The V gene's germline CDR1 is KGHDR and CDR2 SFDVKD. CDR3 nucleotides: TGTGCCACCAGTGACCCGAGCGGAGGCTCCTACAATGAGCAGTTCTTC. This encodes CATSDPSGGSYNEQFF.

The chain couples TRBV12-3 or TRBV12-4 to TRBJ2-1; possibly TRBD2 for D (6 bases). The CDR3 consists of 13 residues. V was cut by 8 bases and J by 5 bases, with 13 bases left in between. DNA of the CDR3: TGTGCCAGCGCGGGGTCCGAGGACAATGAGCAGTTCTTC. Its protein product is CASAGSEDNEQFF.

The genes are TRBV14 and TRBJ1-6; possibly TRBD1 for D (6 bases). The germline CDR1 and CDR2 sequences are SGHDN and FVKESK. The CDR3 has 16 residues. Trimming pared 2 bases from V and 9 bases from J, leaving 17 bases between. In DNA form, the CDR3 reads TGTGCCAGCAGCCAAACATCACAGGGACGGGGTTCACCCCTCCACTTT. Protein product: CASSQTSQGRGSPLHF.

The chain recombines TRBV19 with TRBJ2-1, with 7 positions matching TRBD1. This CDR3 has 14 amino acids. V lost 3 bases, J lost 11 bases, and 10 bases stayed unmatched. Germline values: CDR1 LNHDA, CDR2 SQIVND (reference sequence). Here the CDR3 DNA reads TGTGCCAGTAGTATCAAGGTTCCACAGGGGAAGCAGTTCTTC. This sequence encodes CASSIKVPQGKQFF.

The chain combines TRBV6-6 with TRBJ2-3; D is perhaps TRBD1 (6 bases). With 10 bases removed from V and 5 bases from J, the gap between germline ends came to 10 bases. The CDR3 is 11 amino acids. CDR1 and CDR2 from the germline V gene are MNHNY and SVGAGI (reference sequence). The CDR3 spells CATRGGDTQYF. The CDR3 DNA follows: TGTGCCACGAGAGGGGGAGATACGCAGTATTTT.